Listed below are T cell receptor beta chains from one sample, sequenced in a study of control samples from healthy donors and cancer patients. Sequenced by immunoSEQ multiplex PCR; TCRdb stores in-frame clones only, minus some. This table has around 250,000 clones, about 80% appearing once. The sample taken for sequencing was PBMCs. Source of these receptors: a woman aged 55 to 70 with lung cancer. CDR3s include the opening cysteine and the closing phenylalanine or tryptophan. A D gene is named only where the DNA matches it firmly. Clone size is not always given. Where it is, it says once, few, many or a class for expanded clones.

>.|TRBJ2-6|TRBV7-6|.
CASSFSGRPSGANVLTF
TGTGCCAGCAGCTTCTCGGGACGCCCCTCTGGGGCCAACGTCCTGACTTTC
>once|TRBJ2-3|TRBV27|.
CASSLRREVGTDTQYF
TGTGCCAGCAGTCTACGACGAGAAGTGGGGACAGATACGCAGTATTTT
>.|TRBJ1-6|TRBV9|.
CASSAGSPAGNSPLHF
TGTGCCAGCAGCGCCGGGTCCCCCGCAGGTAATTCACCCCTCCACTTT
>.|TRBJ1-1|TRBV14|.
CASSQEILRGRTEAFF
TGTGCCAGCAGCCAAGAGATTTTGAGGGGAAGAACTGAAGCTTTCTTT
>.|TRBJ1-5|TRBV2|.
CASSMGQPQHF
TGTGCCAGCAGCATGGGTCAGCCCCAGCATTTT
>.|TRBJ1-4|TRBV19|TRBD1
CASSLDRGRQTNEKLFF
TGTGCCAGTAGCCTGGACAGGGGAAGACAAACTAATGAAAAACTGTTTTTT
>.|TRBJ1-5|TRBV2|.
CASSKETYVSNQPQHF
TGTGCCAGCAGTAAGGAGACATACGTTAGCAATCAGCCCCAGCATTTT
>.|TRBJ2-2|TRBV5-1|TRBD1
CASSLAGTANTGELFF
TGCGCCAGCAGCTTGGCTGGGACAGCGAACACCGGGGAGCTGTTTTTT
>.|TRBJ2-2|TRBV9|.
CASSVAGSNTGELFF
TGTGCCAGCAGCGTGGCAGGATCGAACACCGGGGAGCTGTTTTTT
>once|TRBJ1-2|TRBV28|.
CASILGGSPYGYTF
TGTGCCAGCATCCTGGGGGGCTCGCCCTATGGCTACACCTTC
>.|TRBJ1-3|TRBV6-5|.
CASRFLSGSGNTIYF
TGTGCCAGCAGGTTCCTGAGTGGCTCTGGAAACACCATATATTTT
>.|TRBJ1-1|TRBV19|.
CASSNRGGDTEAFF
TGTGCCAGTAGTAATCGGGGTGGAGACACTGAAGCTTTCTTT